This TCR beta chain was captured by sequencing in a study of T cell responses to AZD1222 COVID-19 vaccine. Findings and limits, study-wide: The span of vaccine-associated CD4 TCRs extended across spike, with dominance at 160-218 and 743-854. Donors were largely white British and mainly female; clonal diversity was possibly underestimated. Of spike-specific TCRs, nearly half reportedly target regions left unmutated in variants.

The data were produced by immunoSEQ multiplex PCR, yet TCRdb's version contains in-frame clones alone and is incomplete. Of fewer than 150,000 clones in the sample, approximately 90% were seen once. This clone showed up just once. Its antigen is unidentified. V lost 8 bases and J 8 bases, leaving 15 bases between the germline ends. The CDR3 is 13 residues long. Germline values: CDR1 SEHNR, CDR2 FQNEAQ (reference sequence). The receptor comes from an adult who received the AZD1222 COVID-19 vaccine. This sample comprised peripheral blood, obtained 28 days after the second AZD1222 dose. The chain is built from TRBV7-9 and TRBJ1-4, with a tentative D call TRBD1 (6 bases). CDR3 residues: CASHREVEEKLFF. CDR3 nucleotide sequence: TGTGCCAGCCACAGGGAGGTAGAGGAAAAACTGTTTTTT.